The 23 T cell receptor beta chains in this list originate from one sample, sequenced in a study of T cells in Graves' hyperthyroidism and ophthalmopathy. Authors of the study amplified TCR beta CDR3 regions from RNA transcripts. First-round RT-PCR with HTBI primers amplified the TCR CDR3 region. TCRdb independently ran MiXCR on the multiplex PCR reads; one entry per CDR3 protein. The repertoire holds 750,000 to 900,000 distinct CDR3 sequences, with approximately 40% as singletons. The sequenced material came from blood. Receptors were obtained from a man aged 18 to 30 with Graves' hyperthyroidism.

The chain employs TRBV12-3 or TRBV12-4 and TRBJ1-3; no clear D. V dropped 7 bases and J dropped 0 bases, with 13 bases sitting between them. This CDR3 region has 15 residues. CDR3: CASKTQDYSGNTIYF. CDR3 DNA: TGTGCCAGCAAGACCCAGGATTACTCTGGAAACACCATATATTTT.

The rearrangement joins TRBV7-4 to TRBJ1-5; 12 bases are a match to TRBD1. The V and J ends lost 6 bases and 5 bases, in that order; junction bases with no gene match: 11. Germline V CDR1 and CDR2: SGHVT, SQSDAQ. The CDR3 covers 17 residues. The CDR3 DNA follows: TGTGCCAGCAGTTACTCGAAGGGACAGGGGGCATATCAGCCCCAGCATTTT. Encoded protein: CASSYSKGQGAYQPQHF.

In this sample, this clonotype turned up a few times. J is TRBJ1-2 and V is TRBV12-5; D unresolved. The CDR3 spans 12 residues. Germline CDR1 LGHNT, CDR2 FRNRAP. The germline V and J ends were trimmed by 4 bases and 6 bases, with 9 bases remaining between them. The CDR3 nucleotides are TGTGCTAGTGGTTCCTCCTCTCATGGCTACACCTTC. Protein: CASGSSSHGYTF.

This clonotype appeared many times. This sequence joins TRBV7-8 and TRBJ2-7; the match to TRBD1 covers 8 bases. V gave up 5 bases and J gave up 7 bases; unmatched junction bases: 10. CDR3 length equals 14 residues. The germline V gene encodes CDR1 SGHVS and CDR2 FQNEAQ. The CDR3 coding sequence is TGTGCCAGCAGCACCGGACAGGGAGGCCCGGAGCAGTACTTC. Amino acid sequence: CASSTGQGGPEQYF.

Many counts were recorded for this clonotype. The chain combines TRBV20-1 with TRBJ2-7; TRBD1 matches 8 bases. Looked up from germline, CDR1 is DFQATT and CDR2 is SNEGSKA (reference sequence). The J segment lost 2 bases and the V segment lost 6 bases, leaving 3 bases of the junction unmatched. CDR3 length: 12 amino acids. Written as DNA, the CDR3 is TGCAGTGCGCCGGGACAGGCCTACGAGCAGTACTTC. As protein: CSAPGQAYEQYF.

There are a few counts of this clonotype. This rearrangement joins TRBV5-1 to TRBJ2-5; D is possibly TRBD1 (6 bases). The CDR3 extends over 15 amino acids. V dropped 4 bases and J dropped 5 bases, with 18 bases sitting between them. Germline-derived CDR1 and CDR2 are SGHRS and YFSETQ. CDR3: CASSPSGEGGETQYF. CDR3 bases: TGCGCCAGCAGCCCCTCAGGGGAAGGCGGCGAGACCCAGTACTTC.

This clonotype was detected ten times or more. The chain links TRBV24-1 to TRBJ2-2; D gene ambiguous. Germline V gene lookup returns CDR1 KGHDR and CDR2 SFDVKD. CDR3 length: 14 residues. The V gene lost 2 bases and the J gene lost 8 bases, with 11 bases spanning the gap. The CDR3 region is CATSDYKGLGELFF. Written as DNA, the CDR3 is TGTGCCACCAGTGATTATAAGGGTTTGGGGGAGCTGTTTTTT.

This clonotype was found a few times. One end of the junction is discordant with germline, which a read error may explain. The CDR3 coding sequence is TGTGTCAGCAGCTTCGCTTACGAGCAGTACTTC. Amino acid sequence: CVSSFAYEQYF. V and J are TRBV7-2 and TRBJ2-7; D uncertain. The CDR3 extends over 11 amino acids. Germline lookup yields CDR1 SGHTA and CDR2 FQGNSA.

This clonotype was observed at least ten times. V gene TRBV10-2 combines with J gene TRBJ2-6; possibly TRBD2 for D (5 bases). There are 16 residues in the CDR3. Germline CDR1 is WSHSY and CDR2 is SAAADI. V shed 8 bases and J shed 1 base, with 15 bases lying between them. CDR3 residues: CASHGPRRSGANVLTF. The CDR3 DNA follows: TGCGCCAGCCATGGCCCCCGGAGGTCTGGGGCCAACGTCCTGACTTTC.

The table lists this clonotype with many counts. CDR3 nucleotides: TGTGCCAGCAGCTTATGCCCCGCCAGGAACGCCGGTCGCACCATATATTTT. This gives the protein CASSLCPARNAGRTIYF. This chain connects TRBV7-3 to TRBJ1-3; D remains ambiguous. The CDR3 loop spans 17 amino acids. Germline V gene sequence: CDR1 SGHTA, CDR2 FQGTGA. V was cut by 2 bases and J by 9 bases, with 23 bases left in between.

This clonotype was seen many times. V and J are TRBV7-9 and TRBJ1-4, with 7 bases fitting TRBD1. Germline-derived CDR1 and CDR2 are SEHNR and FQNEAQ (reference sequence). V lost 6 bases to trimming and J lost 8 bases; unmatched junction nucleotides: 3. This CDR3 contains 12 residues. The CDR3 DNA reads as TGTGCCAGCAGTACAGGGGCGGAAAAACTGTTTTTT. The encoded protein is CASSTGAEKLFF.

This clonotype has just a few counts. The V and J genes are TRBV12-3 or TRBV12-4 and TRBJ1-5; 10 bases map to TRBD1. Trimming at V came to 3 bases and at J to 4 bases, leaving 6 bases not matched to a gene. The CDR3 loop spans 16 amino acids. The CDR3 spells CASSFTTGGGNQPQHF. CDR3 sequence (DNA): TGTGCCAGCAGTTTCACGACAGGGGGCGGAAATCAGCCCCAGCATTTT.

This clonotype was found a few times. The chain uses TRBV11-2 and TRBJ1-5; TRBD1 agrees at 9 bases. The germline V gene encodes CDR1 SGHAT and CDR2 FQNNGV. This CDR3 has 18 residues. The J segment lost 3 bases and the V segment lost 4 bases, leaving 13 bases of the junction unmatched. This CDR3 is CASSSSPGGQGFNQPQHF. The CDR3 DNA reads TGTGCCAGCAGCTCATCCCCGGGGGGACAGGGCTTCAATCAGCCCCAGCATTTT.

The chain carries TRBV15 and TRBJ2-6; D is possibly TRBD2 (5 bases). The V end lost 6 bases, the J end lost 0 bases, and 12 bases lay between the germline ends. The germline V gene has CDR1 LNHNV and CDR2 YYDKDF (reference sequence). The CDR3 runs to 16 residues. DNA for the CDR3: TGTGCCACCAGTAGTATGGCGGGCTCTGGGGCCAACGTCCTGACTTTC. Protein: CATSSMAGSGANVLTF.

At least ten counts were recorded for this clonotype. The CDR3 loop is CASSRTGGRAETQYF. In nucleotides, the CDR3 is TGCGCCAGCAGTCGGACAGGGGGCAGAGCGGAGACCCAGTACTTC. The V call is TRBV10-2, the J call TRBJ2-5; 11 bases fit TRBD1. The germline V gene has CDR1 WSHSY and CDR2 SAAADI. This CDR3 comprises 15 residues. V lost 5 bases to trimming and J lost 5 bases; unmatched junction nucleotides: 7.

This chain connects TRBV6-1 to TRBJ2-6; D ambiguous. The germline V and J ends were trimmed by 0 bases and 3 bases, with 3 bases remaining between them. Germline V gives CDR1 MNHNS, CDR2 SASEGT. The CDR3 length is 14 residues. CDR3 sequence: CASSEAHGANVLTF. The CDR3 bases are TGTGCCAGCAGTGAAGCGCATGGGGCCAACGTCCTGACTTTC.

The CDR3 DNA reads as TGTGCCAGCAGCGAAAGAGGTGCGACAGGGCATCGGTTCCTCCACTTT. It encodes CASSERGATGHRFLHF. V is TRBV11-3 and J is TRBJ1-6; TRBD1 agrees at 7 bases. The CDR3 consists of 16 residues. J was trimmed by 15 bases and V by 5 bases; bases with no gene match: 19. Germline V lookup: CDR1 SGHNT, CDR2 YENEEA.

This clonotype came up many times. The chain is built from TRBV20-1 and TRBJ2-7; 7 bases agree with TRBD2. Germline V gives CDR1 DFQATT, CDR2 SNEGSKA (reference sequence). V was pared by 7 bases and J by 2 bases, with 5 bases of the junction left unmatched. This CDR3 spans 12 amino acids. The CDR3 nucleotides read TGCAGTGTGGGGGGGAATACCTACGAGCAGTACTTC. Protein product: CSVGGNTYEQYF.

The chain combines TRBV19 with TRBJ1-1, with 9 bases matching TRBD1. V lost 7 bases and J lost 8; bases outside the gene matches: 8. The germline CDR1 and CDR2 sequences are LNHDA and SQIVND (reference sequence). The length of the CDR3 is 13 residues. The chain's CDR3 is CASNYDRGREAFF. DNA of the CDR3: TGTGCCAGTAACTACGACAGGGGGAGAGAAGCTTTCTTT.

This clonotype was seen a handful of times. CDR3 nucleotides: TGTGCCAGCAGCGCTCAGGCTTCGCTTGGAAACACCATATATTTT. Translation: CASSAQASLGNTIYF. The rearrangement uses TRBV9 and TRBJ1-3, with D hard to call. Per the germline V gene, CDR1 is SGDLS and CDR2 is YYNGEE. The CDR3 loop spans 15 amino acids. Trimming shortened V by 3 bases and J by 3 bases, and 13 bases separated the two germline ends.

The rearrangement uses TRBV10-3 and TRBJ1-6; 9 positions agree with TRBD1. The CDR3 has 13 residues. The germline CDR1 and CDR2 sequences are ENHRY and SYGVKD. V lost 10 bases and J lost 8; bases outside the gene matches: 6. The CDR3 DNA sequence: TGTGCCACAGCGGGACAGGGAGATTCACCCCTCCACTTT. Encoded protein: CATAGQGDSPLHF.

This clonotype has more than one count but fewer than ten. The CDR3 DNA follows: TGCGCCAGCAGCTGGCGACAGGGGGCCGGCTATGGCTACACCTTC. Amino acids: CASSWRQGAGYGYTF. The chain joins TRBV5-1 to TRBJ1-2, with TRBD1 matching over 10 bases. This CDR3 has 15 residues. Germline CDR1 is SGHRS and CDR2 is YFSETQ. V lost 3 bases and J lost 4; bases outside the gene matches: 6.

DNA for the CDR3: TGTGCCAGCAGCCAAAGGGGGTACATGTACGAGCAGTACTTC. Residues: CASSQRGYMYEQYF. V and J are TRBV14 and TRBJ2-7; a possible D gene is TRBD1 (6 bases). There are 14 residues in the CDR3. Trimming took 2 bases from V and 4 from J, leaving 12 bases between them. Germline V CDR1 and CDR2: SGHDN, FVKESK.